This T cell receptor (beta chain) derives from a study of shared clonotypes between healthy human individuals. Study-level information: The cohort had two women and a few men, ages 18 to 49.

Method: immunoSEQ multiplex PCR; TCRdb's copy keeps in-frame clones and lacks some. The table shows around 690,000 clones, with about 90% occurring only once. Germline V gene lookup returns CDR1 ENHRY and CDR2 SYGVKD. The V and J ends lost 7 bases and 7 bases, in that order; junction bases with no gene match: 6. The CDR3 extends over 14 amino acids. Sequencing used memory CD8+ T cells from PBMCs. The sample's subset: CD45RO+ cells pooled with CCR7-negative TemRA cells. The chain links TRBV10-3 to TRBJ1-6, with 8 nucleotides matching TRBD1. This sequence originates from a man aged 18 to 30 in good health. Some clones in this sample may be carry-over from other donors' samples. CDR3: CAIKEGQGNSPLHF. CDR3 DNA sequence: TGTGCCATCAAAGAAGGACAGGGAAATTCACCCCTCCACTTT.